Given below is one TCR beta chain in context. Its antigen is currently unknown. The V segment lost 7 bases and the J segment 9 bases; nucleotides outside the gene matches: 7. CDR1 and CDR2 (germline): ENHRY, SYGVKD. CDR3 length: 14 residues. The source of the sample is a study of T cell responses to AZD1222 COVID-19 vaccine. General study results and limits: Across the whole spike, CD4 TCRs peaked at regions 160-218 and 743-854. Nearly half of spike-specific TCRs reportedly target variant regions that are unmutated in the B.1.351 and B.1.1.7 variants. Spike-specific TCR depth and breadth grew after two AZD1222 doses. Only after the peak T cell response were repertoires sampled.

Assay: immunoSEQ multiplex PCR; the TCRdb copy retains only in-frame clones and omits some. Among 150,000 to 180,000 clones, roughly nine tenths were seen once, and the ten largest hold approximately 5.1%. This receptor was obtained from an adult in good health. The sample here was peripheral blood, taken on day 0 of MenACWY control vaccination. V and J are TRBV10-3 and TRBJ1-6, with 9 bases that match TRBD1. In DNA form, the CDR3 reads TGTGCCATCACCGCGGACAGGGGAGGTTCACCCCTCCACTTT. It codes for CAITADRGGSPLHF.